These T cell receptor beta chains were read from a single sample in a study of blood T cell repertoires in COVID-19. The table came from immunoSEQ multiplex PCR; TCRdb's copy has only in-frame clones and leaves some out. The sample consists of about 220,000 clones, around 82% of them appearing once. Sample: peripheral blood. These TCRs come from a human donor in a cohort sampled during active COVID-19. Each CDR3 is given with its conserved first and last residue. The D gene is left open where the match is weak. Clone size is stated in some rows and not others, as once, few, many or a class when expanded.

-	-	TRBV7-2	TRBJ1-5	TGTGCCAGCAGCTCCCCGGGTGGCGAGCCCCAGCATTTT	CASSSPGGEPQHF
-	TRBD2	TRBV6-5	TRBJ2-1	TGTGCCAGCACTAGGAACCTAGCGGACAATGAGCAGTTCTTC	CASTRNLADNEQFF
-	-	TRBV28	TRBJ1-1	TGTGCCAGCACCGACCAGGGATTGAACACTGAAGCTTTCTTT	CASTDQGLNTEAFF
-	-	TRBV6-5	TRBJ2-7	TGTGCCAGCAACCCGGTGGGCGCCCCGCAGCTGCAGTACTTC	CASNPVGAPQLQYF
once	TRBD1	TRBV11-2	TRBJ2-5	TGTGCCAGCAGCCCTACCGGGACAGAGGGGACCCAGTACTTC	CASSPTGTEGTQYF
-	TRBD1	TRBV2	TRBJ2-5	TGTGCCAGCAGTGAAGATTCAGGGGGCGCGGAGACCCAGTACTTC	CASSEDSGGAETQYF
once	-	TRBV4-1	TRBJ1-2	TGCGCCAGCAGCGTCAGACCCGGGAGGAACTATGGCTACACCTTC	CASSVRPGRNYGYTF
-	-	TRBV19	TRBJ1-5	TGTGCCAGTATCAGCAGGGGTGTTATAGGCAATCAGCCCCAGCATTTT	CASISRGVIGNQPQHF
many	-	TRBV7-9	TRBJ2-3	TGTGCCAGCAGCTTAGTTCGACAGGCGGCAGGAGATACGCAGTATTTT	CASSLVRQAAGDTQYF
-	-	TRBV6-2/TRBV6-3	TRBJ1-2	TGTGCCAGCAGTTACTCGGGAGGGAAGGCTGGCTACACCTTC	CASSYSGGKAGYTF
-	-	TRBV27	TRBJ1-6	TGTGCCAGCAGTTTAATGTTAATTCCTAATTCACCCCTCCACTTT	CASSLMLIPNSPLHF
-	-	TRBV6-4	TRBJ2-1	TGTGCCAGCAGTGCTCGCCTTGACAATACCTACAATGAGCAGTTCTTC	CASSARLDNTYNEQFF
few	TRBD1	TRBV12-3/TRBV12-4	TRBJ1-2	TGTGCCAGCAGTCACGGGACAGCCGGCTACACCTTC	CASSHGTAGYTF
-	-	TRBV19	TRBJ1-4	TGTGCCAGTAGTAACGACAGAACTAATGAAAAACTGTTTTTT	CASSNDRTNEKLFF
-	-	TRBV5-1	TRBJ2-7	TGCGCCAGCAGCTTGGCACAGGCGTCCTACGAGCAGTACTTC	CASSLAQASYEQYF
-	TRBD1	TRBV19	TRBJ2-1	TGTGCCAGTAGTATGAACAGGGGTACCAACAATGAGCAGTTCTTC	CASSMNRGTNNEQFF
-	-	TRBV5-1	TRBJ2-7	TGCGCCAGCAGACCCAGCAGGGGCTCCTACGAGCAGTACTTC	CASRPSRGSYEQYF
once	TRBD1	TRBV19	TRBJ1-4	TGTGCCAGTAGTATAGCACCGGGACAGAAAATGAGGAAACTGTTTTTT	CASSIAPGQKMRKLFF
-	TRBD1	TRBV18	TRBJ1-1	TGTGCCAGCTCACCGACACAGGGGCTAAACACTGAAGCTTTCTTT	CASSPTQGLNTEAFF
-	TRBD1	TRBV7-2	TRBJ1-2	TGTGCCAGCAGCCCTCAACCCCTGACAGGGACTAACTATGGCTACACCTTC	CASSPQPLTGTNYGYTF
-	TRBD1	TRBV27	TRBJ2-3	TGTGCCAGCAGTTTTCAGGGGGGCACAGATACGCAGTATTTT	CASSFQGGTDTQYF
once	TRBD1	TRBV6-2/TRBV6-3	TRBJ2-7	TGTGCCAGCAGTACCCCGACAGGGGCCTACGAGCAGTACTTC	CASSTPTGAYEQYF
-	TRBD1	TRBV6-5	TRBJ1-3	TGTGCCAGCAGTCCAGACAGGGCAGGAAACACCATATATTTT	CASSPDRAGNTIYF
-	TRBD1	TRBV6-2/TRBV6-3	TRBJ1-1	TGTGCCAGCACCCCTAGACCGGGACAGTCAAACACTGAAGCTTTCTTT	CASTPRPGQSNTEAFF
-	-	TRBV7-9	TRBJ1-1	TGTGCCAGCAGCTTAAACACGCCCGAAGCTTTCTTT	CASSLNTPEAFF
-	-	TRBV24-1	TRBJ1-2	TGTGCCACCTCAAACCCCCCAGTTTCCTATGGCTACACCTTC	CATSNPPVSYGYTF
many	TRBD1	TRBV6-5	TRBJ2-7	TGTGCCAGCACCGAAGACAGGGTCAGGGTCGAGCAGTACTTC	CASTEDRVRVEQYF
once	TRBD1	TRBV18	TRBJ1-4	TGTGCCAGCTCCCCGACAGGGGGGGTCGGCGCGGAAAAACTGTTTTTT	CASSPTGGVGAEKLFF
-	-	TRBV7-2	TRBJ1-5	TGTGCCAGCAGCTTGGGGGCCCTAAGCAATCAGCCCCAGCATTTT	CASSLGALSNQPQHF
-	-	TRBV10-2	TRBJ1-1	TGCGCCAGCAGTGAGAACCCGGACTGGGGGCGAGTAAACACTGAAGCTTTCTTT	CASSENPDWGRVNTEAFF
once	TRBD1	TRBV9	TRBJ1-4	TGTGCCAGCAGTGTGACAGGGGGCTTGGCTAATGAAAAACTGTTTTTT	CASSVTGGLANEKLFF
-	TRBD2	TRBV11-2	TRBJ2-3	TGTGCCAGTTCAGGTTGGACTAGCGGGAGATTAGGCGCAGATACGCAGTATTTT	CASSGWTSGRLGADTQYF
-	-	TRBV5-6	TRBJ1-1	TGTGCCAGCAGATACAGGGTGGTCACTGAAGCTTTCTTT	CASRYRVVTEAFF
-	-	TRBV12-3/TRBV12-4	TRBJ2-3	TGTGCCAGCACCCTTAACAGGGAAGATACGCAGTATTTT	CASTLNREDTQYF
once	TRBD2	TRBV5-8	TRBJ2-6	TGTGCCAGCAGCTTGGGGACTAGCGGGAGGCTCTCTGGGGCCAACGTCCTGACTTTC	CASSLGTSGRLSGANVLTF
-	TRBD2	TRBV29-1	TRBJ2-1	TGCAGCGTCGCAAGAGATAGCGGGAGGGATAGAAATGAGCAGTTCTTC	CSVARDSGRDRNEQFF
-	-	TRBV28	TRBJ1-5	TGTGCCAGCAGTCCCTTGGGGACTGATAATCAGCCCCAGCATTTT	CASSPLGTDNQPQHF
-	-	TRBV30	TRBJ2-3	TGTGCCTGGGACCCCTCGGTAAATATGGGAGGAACAGATACGCAGTATTTT	CAWDPSVNMGGTDTQYF
-	-	TRBV27	TRBJ2-2	TGTGCCAGCAGTTTATTCGGCACCGGGGAGCTGTTTTTT	CASSLFGTGELFF
-	-	TRBV20-1	TRBJ2-5	TGCAGTGCTAGATTCGGGGAGACCCAGTACTTC	CSARFGETQYF
-	-	TRBV28	TRBJ2-1	TGTGCCAGCAGTTTGAGACTCACCCAGGGGGAGCAGTTCTTC	CASSLRLTQGEQFF
-	-	TRBV28	TRBJ1-5	TGTGCCAGCAACCACAGGCTGATAAAAAATCAGCCCCAGCATTTT	CASNHRLIKNQPQHF
-	TRBD2	TRBV7-9	TRBJ2-1	TGTGCCAGCCTCCGGTTCCCGGGAGGGCCTAAGTCCTACAATGAGCAGTTCTTC	CASLRFPGGPKSYNEQFF
-	-	TRBV2	TRBJ1-2	TGTGCCAGCCGGAACACGAGACAGGTGATTAACTATGGCTACACCTTC	CASRNTRQVINYGYTF
-	TRBD1	TRBV18	TRBJ1-1	TGTGCCAGCTCACCGGAGGGGGCAACCGACTCTGAAGCTTTCTTT	CASSPEGATDSEAFF
-	-	TRBV4-1	TRBJ2-5	TGCGCCAGCAGCCAAAACCAACAGGGCAGGAAGACCCAGTACTTC	CASSQNQQGRKTQYF
few	TRBD1	TRBV7-9	TRBJ1-3	TGTGCCAGCAGCCTGGGGACAGGGGGCTTTTCCATCTCTGGAAACACCATATATTTT	CASSLGTGGFSISGNTIYF
-	TRBD2	TRBV7-2	TRBJ2-3	TGTGCCAGCAGCTTAGAAGGGCGGGGCGGGAGCGATGCAGATACGCAGTATTTT	CASSLEGRGGSDADTQYF
-	-	TRBV4-1	TRBJ2-3	TGCGCCAGCAGCCAAGCGGGAGTCCCGACAGATACGCAGTATTTT	CASSQAGVPTDTQYF
-	-	TRBV6-6	TRBJ2-1	TGTGCCAGCAGTTCCGCGCTCGACAATGAGCAGTTCTTC	CASSSALDNEQFF
few	-	TRBV5-1	TRBJ2-3	TGCGCCAGCAGCCCCGCCCAACGGGAGAAAGATACGCAGTATTTT	CASSPAQREKDTQYF
once	TRBD1	TRBV3-1/TRBV3-2	TRBJ2-2	TGTGCCAGCACCCGGACAGGGGCCGGGACCGGGGAGCTGTTTTTT	CASTRTGAGTGELFF
-	TRBD1	TRBV7-9	TRBJ2-1	TGTGCCAGCAGCCCTCAGGGGGCCGTTTACAATGAGCAGTTCTTC	CASSPQGAVYNEQFF
many	-	TRBV4-3	TRBJ1-1	TGCGCCAGCAGCCGGGACACTTTTAAGAACACTGAAGCTTTCTTT	CASSRDTFKNTEAFF
once	-	TRBV25-1	TRBJ2-3	TGTGCCAGCAGTGAATGGGAGGATACAGATACGCAGTATTTT	CASSEWEDTDTQYF
-	-	TRBV6-2/TRBV6-3	TRBJ1-5	TGTGCCAGCAGTTACGAAGACGGGCAGCCCCAGCATTTT	CASSYEDGQPQHF
-	-	TRBV20-1	TRBJ1-1	TGCAGTGCTAGAGATGGCTTCGGGGCTTTCTTT	CSARDGFGAFF